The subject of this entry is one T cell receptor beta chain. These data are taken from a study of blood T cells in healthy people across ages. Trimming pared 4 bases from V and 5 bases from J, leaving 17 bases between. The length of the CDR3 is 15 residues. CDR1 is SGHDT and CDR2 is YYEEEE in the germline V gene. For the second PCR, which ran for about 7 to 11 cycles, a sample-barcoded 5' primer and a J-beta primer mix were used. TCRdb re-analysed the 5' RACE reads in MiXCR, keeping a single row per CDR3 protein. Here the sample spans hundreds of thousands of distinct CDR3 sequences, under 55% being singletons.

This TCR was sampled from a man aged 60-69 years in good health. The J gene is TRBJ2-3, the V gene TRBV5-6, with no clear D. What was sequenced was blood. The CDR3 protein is CASSPEWDWKDTQYF. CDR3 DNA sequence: TGTGCCAGCAGCCCCGAGTGGGATTGGAAAGATACGCAGTATTTT.